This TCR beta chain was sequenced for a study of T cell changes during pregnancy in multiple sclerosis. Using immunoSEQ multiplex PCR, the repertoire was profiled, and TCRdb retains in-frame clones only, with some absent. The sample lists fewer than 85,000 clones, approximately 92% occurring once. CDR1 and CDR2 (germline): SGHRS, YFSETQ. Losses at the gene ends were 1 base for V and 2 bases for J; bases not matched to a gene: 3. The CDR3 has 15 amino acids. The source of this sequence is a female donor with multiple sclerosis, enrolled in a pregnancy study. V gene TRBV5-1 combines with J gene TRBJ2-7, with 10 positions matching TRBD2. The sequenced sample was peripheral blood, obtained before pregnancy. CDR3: CASSLSGRAAYEQYF. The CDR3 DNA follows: TGCGCCAGCAGCTTGAGCGGGAGGGCCGCCTACGAGCAGTACTTC.